This TCR beta chain was documented in a study of blood T cell repertoires in COVID-19. Study in general: Both acute and convalescent COVID-19 samples were obtained from the United States, Italy and Spain. T cells, B-cell-depleted T cells, or PBMCs supplied cDNA or gDNA.

Trimming removed 1 base from V and 0 bases from J; junction bases left unmatched: 2. The CDR3 has 15 amino acids. CDR1 is SGHKS, CDR2 YYEKEE, per germline (reference sequence). Methods used by the authors: Nucleated cell number was recorded as an estimate derived from reference gene primer amplification. The protocol was immunoSEQ multiplex PCR, while the TCRdb copy is restricted to in-frame clones and leaves out a portion. D and trimming were read from the DNA, whereas the V and J calls and clone size are those reported in that table. The sample lists about 230,000 clones, 70% to 85% occurring once.

The source of this sequence is a man between 35 and 55 years old who had recovered from COVID-19. The source material was peripheral blood. The chain links TRBV5-5 to TRBJ2-5, with 8 nucleotides matching TRBD1. The CDR3 reads CASSLTGGYQETQYF. The CDR3 DNA sequence: TGTGCCAGCAGCTTGACAGGGGGGTACCAAGAGACCCAGTACTTC.